This TCR beta chain was profiled in a study of cytomegalovirus exposure and HLA in healthy donors. Whole-study results and caveats: Cytomegalovirus-associated status was assigned to about 160 TCR beta chains. Most TCR sequences were seen very rarely across donors, but some public TCRs occurred in many. In vitro, a few CMV-associated chains proved specific for CMV antigens. The tendency of first-cohort TCR clusters to co-occur in the 120 validation repertoires was the finding of a later analysis.

About this clone: Its antigen remains unknown.

The trim removed 3 bases at V and 0 bases at J, leaving 6 bases unmatched. CDR3 length: 16 amino acids. Germline V CDR1 and CDR2: LGHNA, YSLEER. The table came from immunoSEQ multiplex PCR; TCRdb's copy has only in-frame clones and leaves some out. This table holds under 400,000 clones, approximately 88% found once. This rearrangement joins TRBV4-3 to TRBJ1-2; 8 nucleotides line up with TRBD1. The TCR comes from a man aged 30-40 years in good health and CMV-seronegative. Sequencing was performed on PBMCs. The CDR3 loop is CASSHYGQGANYGYTF. CDR3 nucleotides: TGCGCCAGCAGCCACTACGGACAGGGTGCTAACTATGGCTACACCTTC.